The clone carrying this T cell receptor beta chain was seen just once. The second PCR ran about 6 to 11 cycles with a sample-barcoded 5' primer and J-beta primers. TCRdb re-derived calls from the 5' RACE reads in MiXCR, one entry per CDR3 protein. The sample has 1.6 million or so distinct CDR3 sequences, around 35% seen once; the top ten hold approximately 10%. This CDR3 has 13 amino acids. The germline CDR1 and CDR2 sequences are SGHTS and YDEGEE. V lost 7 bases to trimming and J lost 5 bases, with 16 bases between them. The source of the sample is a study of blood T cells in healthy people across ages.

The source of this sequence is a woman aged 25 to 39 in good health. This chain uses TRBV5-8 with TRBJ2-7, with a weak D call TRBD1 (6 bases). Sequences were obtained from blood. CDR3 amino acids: CASEDRPLNEQYF. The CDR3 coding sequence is TGTGCCAGCGAGGACAGACCTCTAAACGAGCAGTACTTC.